The rows below give T cell receptor beta chains drawn from one sample of a study of Ad26.COV2.S vaccination and SARS-CoV-2 variants. The data were produced by immunoSEQ multiplex PCR, yet TCRdb's version contains in-frame clones alone and is incomplete. The data contain 430,000 or so clones, 80% to 95% of them singletons. The input for sequencing was peripheral blood, taken in a trial of Ad26.COV2.S vaccine versus placebo. The origin of the receptors is a person aged 18-65 years who received the Ad26.COV2.S COVID-19 vaccine or a placebo. Each CDR3 is given without its conserved first and last residue. The D gene is left open where the match is weak.

d_gene	v_gene	j_gene	CDR3aa
NA	TRBV29-1	TRBJ1-4	SALAGGGSEKLF
TRBD1	TRBV5-4	TRBJ1-3	ASSRDRGNTIY
TRBD2	TRBV6-2/TRBV6-3	TRBJ2-1	ASSGDRTSGLGDEQF
NA	TRBV12-5	TRBJ2-7	ASGPDKGGEQY
NA	TRBV27	TRBJ2-7	ASSQGDRPYEQY
NA	TRBV10-1	TRBJ1-5	ASSDAGAKPQH
NA	TRBV7-9	TRBJ1-2	ASSLEGPSYGYT
TRBD1	TRBV7-8	TRBJ1-4	ASSLERTGTEKLF
NA	TRBV7-2	TRBJ1-1	ASSPQTDTEAF
NA	TRBV24-1	TRBJ2-3	ATSDFLGGKVTDTQY
NA	TRBV9	TRBJ2-2	ASSVAPVSSTGELF
TRBD2	TRBV12-5	TRBJ2-1	ASMASGPNYYNEQF
NA	TRBV5-4	TRBJ1-4	ASSLAGVPEKLF
NA	TRBV5-5	TRBJ2-3	ASSLGGLTDTQY
TRBD1	TRBV7-9	TRBJ1-1	ASIPTLDRGNTEAF
NA	TRBV28	TRBJ2-2	ASMGGGGFTGELF
TRBD2	TRBV28	TRBJ2-1	ASSPVGTISYNEQF
TRBD1	TRBV27	TRBJ2-1	ASSMGTAPYNEQF